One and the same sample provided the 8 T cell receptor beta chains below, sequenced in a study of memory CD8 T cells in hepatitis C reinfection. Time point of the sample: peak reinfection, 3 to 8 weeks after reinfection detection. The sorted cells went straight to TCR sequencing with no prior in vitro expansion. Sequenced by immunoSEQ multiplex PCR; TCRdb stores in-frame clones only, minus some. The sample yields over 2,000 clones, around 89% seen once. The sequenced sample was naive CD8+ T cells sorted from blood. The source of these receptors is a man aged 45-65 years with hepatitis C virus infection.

In DNA form, the CDR3 reads TGTGCCAGTGGGAGGCTGGCCTACGAGCAGTACTTC. Translation: CASGRLAYEQYF. The gene calls are TRBV2 and TRBJ2-7; TRBD2 is a possible D gene (6 bases). The CDR3 is made up of 12 amino acids. Germline V gene data show CDR1 as SNHLY and CDR2 as FYNNEI. Trimming removed 9 bases at V and 2 bases at J, with 11 bases between.

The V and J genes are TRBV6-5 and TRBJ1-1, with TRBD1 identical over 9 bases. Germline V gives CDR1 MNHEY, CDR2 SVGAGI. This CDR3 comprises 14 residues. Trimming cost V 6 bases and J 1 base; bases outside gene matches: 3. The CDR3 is CASSGTGSNTEAFF. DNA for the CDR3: TGTGCCAGCAGCGGGACAGGGTCGAACACTGAAGCTTTCTTT.

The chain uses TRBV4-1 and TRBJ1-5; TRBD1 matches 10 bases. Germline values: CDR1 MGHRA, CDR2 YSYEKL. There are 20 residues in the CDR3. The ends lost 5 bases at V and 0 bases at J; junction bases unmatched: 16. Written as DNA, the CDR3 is TGCGCCAGCAGCTCACAACCGGGACAGGGGCTCCCGCCTAGCAATCAGCCCCAGCATTTT. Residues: CASSSQPGQGLPPSNQPQHF.

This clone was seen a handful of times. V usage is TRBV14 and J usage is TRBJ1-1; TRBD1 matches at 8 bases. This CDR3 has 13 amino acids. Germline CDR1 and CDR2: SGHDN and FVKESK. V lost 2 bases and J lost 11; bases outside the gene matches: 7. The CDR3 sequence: CASSQSPGGFAFF. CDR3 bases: TGTGCCAGCAGCCAATCGCCAGGGGGCTTCGCTTTCTTT.

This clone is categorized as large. CDR3 residues: CASSSTSPGGVLNEQFF. Written as DNA, the CDR3 is TGTGCCAGCTCATCCACCTCCCCGGGAGGGGTCTTGAATGAGCAGTTCTTC. The chain combines TRBV18 with TRBJ2-1; 8 nucleotides align to TRBD2. The ends lost 5 bases at V and 7 bases at J; junction bases unmatched: 16. The CDR3 sequence is 17 residues long. Germline V CDR1 and CDR2: KGHSH, LQKENI. The whole variable domain, filled in from reference TRBV18 and TRBJ2-1, reads NAGVMQNPRHLVRRRGQEARLRCSPMKGHSHVYWYRQLPEEGLKFMVYLQKENIIDESGMPKERFSAEFPKEGPSILRIQQVVRGDSAAYFCASSSTSPGGVLNEQFFGPGTRLTVL.

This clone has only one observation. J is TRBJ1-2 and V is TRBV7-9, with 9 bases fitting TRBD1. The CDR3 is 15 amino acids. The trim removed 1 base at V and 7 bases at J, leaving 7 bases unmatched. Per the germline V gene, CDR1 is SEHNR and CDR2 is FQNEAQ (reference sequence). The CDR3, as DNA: TGTGCCAGCAGCTTAGAATCGGACAGGGGCGCTGGCTACACCTTC. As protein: CASSLESDRGAGYTF.

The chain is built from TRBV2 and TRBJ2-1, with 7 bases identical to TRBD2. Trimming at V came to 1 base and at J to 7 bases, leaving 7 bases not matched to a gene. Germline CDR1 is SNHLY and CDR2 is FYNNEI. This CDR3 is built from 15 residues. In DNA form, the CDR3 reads TGTGCCAGCAGTGAAGACGCGGAGGGAGGGAATGAGCAGTTCTTC. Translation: CASSEDAEGGNEQFF.

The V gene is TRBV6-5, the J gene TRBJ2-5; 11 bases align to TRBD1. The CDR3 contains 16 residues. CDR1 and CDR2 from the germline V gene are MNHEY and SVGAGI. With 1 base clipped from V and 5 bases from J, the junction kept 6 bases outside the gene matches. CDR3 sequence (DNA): TGTGCCAGCAGTTACTGGGACAGGGGGAGAGGCGAGACCCAGTACTTC. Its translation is CASSYWDRGRGETQYF.